One and the same sample provided the 9 T cell receptor beta chains below, sequenced in a study of blood T cell repertoires in COVID-19. Clones were sequenced by immunoSEQ multiplex PCR, and TCRdb holds only the in-frame ones, with some missing. Counted here are some 94,000 clones, about 90% occurring once; the ten biggest clones make up more than 0.85%. Sequencing used peripheral blood. The source is a human donor in a cohort sampled during active COVID-19.

The chain carries TRBV28 and TRBJ2-3; 8 bases line up with TRBD2. With V trimmed by 6 bases and J by 6 bases, 14 bases remained unmatched. The germline CDR1 and CDR2 sequences are MDHEN and SYDVKM. The CDR3 is 16 amino acids. CDR3 protein: CASSVEGREGRDTQYF. The CDR3 region has the DNA TGTGCCAGCAGCGTAGAAGGACGGGAGGGCCGGGATACGCAGTATTTT.

The chain combines TRBV6-5 with TRBJ2-1, with 10 bases lining up with TRBD1. The CDR3 is made up of 16 amino acids. The junction had 7 bases not matched to a gene; V was cut back by 2 bases and J by 6 bases. Germline CDR1 MNHEY, CDR2 SVGAGI. The chain's CDR3 is CASSYGDRGKGNEQFF. The CDR3 bases are TGTGCCAGCAGTTACGGGGACAGGGGTAAGGGCAATGAGCAGTTCTTC.

J is TRBJ1-2 and V is TRBV28; 7 nucleotides line up with TRBD1. Germline V gives CDR1 MDHEN, CDR2 SYDVKM. V dropped 7 bases and J dropped 2; count of bases not matched to a gene: 7. The CDR3 contains 14 residues. The CDR3 sequence is CASTLGGQNYGYTF. Written as DNA, the CDR3 is TGTGCCAGCACCTTAGGGGGACAGAACTATGGCTACACCTTC.

The rearrangement uses TRBV29-1 and TRBJ2-2, with 7 bases lining up with TRBD2. Germline CDR1 and CDR2: SQVTM and ANQGSEA. CDR3 length: 14 residues. Trimming removed 6 bases from V and 4 bases from J; junction bases left unmatched: 8. The CDR3 region is CSVLVLARTGELFF. The DNA of the CDR3 is TGCAGCGTCTTGGTACTAGCGCGCACCGGGGAGCTGTTTTTT.

This clone showed up just a few times. The rearrangement links TRBV19 to TRBJ2-7; D remains ambiguous. Germline V gene data show CDR1 as LNHDA and CDR2 as SQIVND (reference sequence). CDR3 length equals 14 residues. The V end lost 4 bases, the J end lost 0 bases, and 10 bases lay between the germline ends. The CDR3 protein is CASSTRTISYEQYF. DNA for the CDR3: TGTGCCAGTAGTACCCGTACTATCTCCTACGAGCAGTACTTC.

This chain uses TRBV21-1 with TRBJ1-1; TRBD1, as called in the table, went unchecked against the DNA. TRBV21-1 counts as a pseudogene. The CDR3 extends over 18 amino acids. The CDR3 DNA follows: TGTGCCAGCCGAGTCACCCATACAGGGGGCTGGTTGGGGACTGAAGCTTTCTTT. Its protein is CASRVTHTGGWLGTEAFF.

V gene TRBV5-5 combines with J gene TRBJ1-5; 9 positions match TRBD1. With V trimmed by 4 bases and J by 7 bases, 12 bases remained unmatched. Per the germline V gene, CDR1 is SGHKS and CDR2 is YYEKEE (reference sequence). CDR3 size: 16 residues. For the CDR3, the DNA is TGTGCCAGCAGCCCCCAGCGGGACAGGGCGAGGCAGCCCCAGCATTTT. Its translation: CASSPQRDRARQPQHF.

This clone has ten or more counts. The chain uses TRBV12-3 or TRBV12-4 and TRBJ2-7; TRBD2 might be the D (6 bases). The V end lost 3 bases, the J end lost 7 bases, and 13 bases lay between the germline ends. There are 13 residues in the CDR3. The CDR3 protein is CASSFGVRGEQYF. Written as DNA, the CDR3 is TGTGCCAGCAGTTTCGGGGTACGGGGGGAGCAGTACTTC.

The V call is TRBV2, the J call TRBJ2-5; 8 bases map to TRBD1. The CDR3 runs 15 residues. Trimming at V came to 3 bases and at J to 2 bases, leaving 5 bases not matched to a gene. Germline loops: CDR1 SNHLY, CDR2 FYNNEI. The CDR3 spells CASSDPGTGQETQYF. CDR3 sequence (DNA): TGTGCCAGCAGTGACCCCGGGACAGGTCAAGAGACCCAGTACTTC.